Listed below are T cell receptor beta chains from one sample, sequenced in a study of STAT5B mutations in CD4+ large granular lymphocyte leukemia. Repertoires were generated with immunoSEQ multiplex PCR, while TCRdb's copy carries only in-frame clones and drops some. This table holds 34,000 or so clones, 85% found once. The sequencing sample was made of CD4+ T cells from blood buffy coats. The receptor source for this set is a human donor in good health. Both conserved end residues are part of each CDR3. The size entry is marked missing in some rows and otherwise reads once, few, many or a size class.

abundance: NA
v_gene: TRBV9
j_gene: TRBJ2-2
CDR3aa: CASSPGWDRGRTGELFF

abundance: NA
v_gene: TRBV28
j_gene: TRBJ2-5
CDR3aa: CASSLFVGQQETQYF

abundance: NA
v_gene: TRBV7-9
j_gene: TRBJ1-2
CDR3aa: CASSLDPGYTF

abundance: NA
v_gene: TRBV30
j_gene: TRBJ2-2
CDR3aa: CAWSVGGTGELFF

abundance: once
v_gene: TRBV28
j_gene: TRBJ2-6
CDR3aa: CASSLSAAPGANVLTF

abundance: NA
v_gene: TRBV2
j_gene: TRBJ2-7
CDR3aa: CASEDRAPSYEQYF

abundance: NA
v_gene: TRBV28
j_gene: TRBJ1-3
CDR3aa: CASSPPEGNTIYF

abundance: NA
v_gene: TRBV19
j_gene: TRBJ2-2
CDR3aa: CASSPNQGAPGGELFF

abundance: NA
v_gene: TRBV19
j_gene: TRBJ2-7
CDR3aa: CASRGPPDPYEQYF

abundance: NA
v_gene: TRBV5-1
j_gene: TRBJ2-5
CDR3aa: CASRAGTEETQYF

abundance: once
v_gene: TRBV28
j_gene: TRBJ1-5
CDR3aa: CASSSSGTANQPQHF

abundance: NA
v_gene: TRBV7-9
j_gene: TRBJ2-7
CDR3aa: CASSSGPGTEQYF

abundance: NA
v_gene: TRBV9
j_gene: TRBJ2-4
CDR3aa: CASGYSVAKNIQYF

abundance: NA
v_gene: TRBV2
j_gene: TRBJ2-3
CDR3aa: CASSLSGVSTDTQYF

abundance: once
v_gene: TRBV5-1
j_gene: TRBJ2-6
CDR3aa: CASSLDLSGANVLTF

abundance: once
v_gene: TRBV10-3
j_gene: TRBJ2-5
CDR3aa: CAISGRGLGETQYF

abundance: NA
v_gene: TRBV9
j_gene: TRBJ1-1
CDR3aa: CASSVDQDREAFF

abundance: NA
v_gene: TRBV2
j_gene: TRBJ2-6
CDR3aa: CASGLVAPGANVLTF

abundance: few
v_gene: TRBV28
j_gene: TRBJ2-7
CDR3aa: CASSTEYEQYF

abundance: few
v_gene: TRBV5-1
j_gene: TRBJ2-2
CDR3aa: CASSPRLAGGYTGELFF

abundance: NA
v_gene: TRBV11-3
j_gene: TRBJ2-1
CDR3aa: CASRPPGLGSEQFF

abundance: NA
v_gene: TRBV19
j_gene: TRBJ1-1
CDR3aa: CASSSGQWTATEAFF

abundance: NA
v_gene: TRBV7-9
j_gene: TRBJ2-7
CDR3aa: CASSISSPAGWIDSYEQYF

abundance: NA
v_gene: TRBV25-1
j_gene: TRBJ1-5
CDR3aa: CASSEEPGVRRTQPQHF

abundance: NA
v_gene: TRBV6-5
j_gene: TRBJ2-5
CDR3aa: CATIPPGNQETQYF

abundance: NA
v_gene: TRBV2
j_gene: TRBJ1-2
CDR3aa: CASSEQRNNYGYTF

abundance: NA
v_gene: TRBV6-6
j_gene: TRBJ1-1
CDR3aa: CASSYRDNTEAFF

abundance: few
v_gene: TRBV6-5
j_gene: TRBJ1-1
CDR3aa: CASLARGSRTEAFF

abundance: NA
v_gene: TRBV18
j_gene: TRBJ1-2
CDR3aa: CASSPRTGTGYGYTF

abundance: NA
v_gene: TRBV27
j_gene: TRBJ1-4
CDR3aa: CASSSNRGPGEKLFF

abundance: once
v_gene: TRBV7-7
j_gene: TRBJ2-2
CDR3aa: CASSTDNTGELFF

abundance: once
v_gene: TRBV5-1
j_gene: TRBJ2-1
CDR3aa: CASRLGGRALNEQFF

abundance: NA
v_gene: TRBV5-1
j_gene: TRBJ1-2
CDR3aa: CASREDAHYGYTF

abundance: NA
v_gene: TRBV28
j_gene: TRBJ2-7
CDR3aa: CASSPPTYEQYF

abundance: NA
v_gene: TRBV7-9
j_gene: TRBJ2-7
CDR3aa: CASSLVPNEQYF

abundance: NA
v_gene: TRBV5-8
j_gene: TRBJ2-1
CDR3aa: CASSLRGADYNEQFF

abundance: NA
v_gene: TRBV12-5
j_gene: TRBJ2-1
CDR3aa: CASRTGDSNNEQFF

abundance: NA
v_gene: TRBV7-9
j_gene: TRBJ2-7
CDR3aa: CASSLVAAPGYEQYF

abundance: NA
v_gene: TRBV27
j_gene: TRBJ1-5
CDR3aa: CASSLRHSWGNQPQHF

abundance: NA
v_gene: TRBV19
j_gene: TRBJ2-7
CDR3aa: CASRLAGTYEQYF

abundance: NA
v_gene: TRBV5-1
j_gene: TRBJ1-4
CDR3aa: CASSPQIGNEKLFF

abundance: NA
v_gene: TRBV30
j_gene: TRBJ2-7
CDR3aa: CAWSVQWTGRRGQYF

abundance: NA
v_gene: TRBV7-2
j_gene: TRBJ1-2
CDR3aa: CASSLAVAEGYGYTF

abundance: NA
v_gene: TRBV5-6
j_gene: TRBJ2-4
CDR3aa: CASSFRGRENIQYF

abundance: few
v_gene: TRBV7-2
j_gene: TRBJ1-4
CDR3aa: CASSLGSWEFGKLFF

abundance: NA
v_gene: TRBV2
j_gene: TRBJ2-1
CDR3aa: CASRYETGKNEQFF

abundance: NA
v_gene: TRBV28
j_gene: TRBJ1-5
CDR3aa: CASWDRGGDQPQHF

abundance: NA
v_gene: TRBV2
j_gene: TRBJ1-3
CDR3aa: CASSLQRSGNTIYF

abundance: NA
v_gene: TRBV9
j_gene: TRBJ2-7
CDR3aa: CASSPRLAGSQGEQYF

abundance: NA
v_gene: TRBV23-1
j_gene: TRBJ2-2
CDR3aa: CASSLRLRGVGTGELFF

abundance: NA
v_gene: TRBV11-2
j_gene: TRBJ2-3
CDR3aa: CASSPRRSHGPLFTDTQYF

abundance: NA
v_gene: TRBV7-7
j_gene: TRBJ2-3
CDR3aa: CASSLGNSGSTDTQYF

abundance: NA
v_gene: TRBV6-1
j_gene: NA
CDR3aa: CASGRTYEQYF

abundance: NA
v_gene: TRBV7-3
j_gene: TRBJ2-7
CDR3aa: CASSLTNGVLEQYF

abundance: NA
v_gene: TRBV7-2
j_gene: TRBJ1-4
CDR3aa: CASSLRAGGLRANEKLFF

abundance: NA
v_gene: TRBV25-1
j_gene: TRBJ1-6
CDR3aa: CASTRSGGHSPLHF

abundance: NA
v_gene: TRBV11-2
j_gene: TRBJ2-2
CDR3aa: CASSREVTGELFF

abundance: NA
v_gene: TRBV29-1
j_gene: TRBJ2-7
CDR3aa: CSVETTGGSYEQYF

abundance: NA
v_gene: TRBV19
j_gene: TRBJ2-2
CDR3aa: CASSSIPGTGELFF